The source of this T cell receptor (beta chain) is a study of PD-L1 blockade in urothelial cancer. Sequencing was performed with immunoSEQ multiplex PCR; in TCRdb, only in-frame clones are kept and a portion is missing. The top ten hold roughly 1.7% of the sample, which has around 110,000 clones, 80% to 90% seen once. Time point given: peripheral blood 6 weeks after treatment start. The V end was cut by 3 bases, the J end by 8 bases, with 8 bases between. Germline-derived CDR1 and CDR2 are SEHNR and FQNEAQ (reference sequence). The CDR3 runs 12 residues. The chain combines TRBV7-9 with TRBJ2-1; possible D gene TRBD1, 6 bases. The source of this sequence is a man aged 55 to 70 with urothelial cancer. Sequencing was performed on PBMCs, taken around atezolizumab (anti-PD-L1) treatment. As DNA, the CDR3 is TGTGCCAGCAGCTTGGGGGCATATGAGCAGTTCTTC. Its protein is CASSLGAYEQFF.